This T cell receptor (beta chain) came from a study of T cell responses to AZD1222 COVID-19 vaccine. Across the whole study: Second-dose recipients at about 4 or about 12 weeks were treated as one pooled group.

V lost 9 bases to trimming and J lost 3 bases, with 12 bases between them. From germline, CDR1 is MNHEY and CDR2 SVGAGI. The CDR3 is made up of 14 amino acids. Points on this clone: Its matching antigen is unknown.

Using immunoSEQ multiplex PCR, the repertoire was profiled, and TCRdb retains in-frame clones only, with some absent. The profile shows approximately 120,000 clones, about 90% of them singletons. General observations from the study: Repertoire sampling was restricted to post-peak T cell response timepoints. Baseline seropositivity occurred in only a handful of AZD1222 recipients. Targets within unmutated variant regions were reportedly found for nearly half of spike-specific TCRs.

The gene calls are TRBV6-5 and TRBJ1-6; TRBD1 might be the D (5 bases). The TCR sequence derives from an adult in good health. Material: peripheral blood, obtained on day 0 of AZD1222 vaccination. For the CDR3, the DNA is TGTGCCAGGACAGATCCTGACTATAATTCACCCCTCCACTTT. Protein sequence: CARTDPDYNSPLHF.